Sequencing of this T cell receptor (beta chain) was carried out in a study of shared clonotypes between healthy human individuals. Looked up from germline, CDR1 is MNHNY and CDR2 is SVGAGI (reference sequence). The CDR3 runs 13 residues. The V gene lost 0 bases and the J gene lost 6 bases, with 6 bases spanning the gap. Assay: immunoSEQ multiplex PCR; the TCRdb copy retains only in-frame clones and omits some. The sample contains a few hundred thousand clones, 65% of which appear only once. The study enrolled healthy HIV-negative adults without recent acute infections or vaccinations as donors. This receptor was obtained from a man aged 25 to 40 in good health. Sequenced sample: memory CD4+ T cells sorted from blood. As to subset: CD45RA-negative fraction. This rearrangement joins TRBV6-6 to TRBJ1-5, with no clear D. Written as DNA, the CDR3 is TGTGCCAGCAGTTACTCGACGGTTCAGCCCCAGCATTTT. Translated: CASSYSTVQPQHF.